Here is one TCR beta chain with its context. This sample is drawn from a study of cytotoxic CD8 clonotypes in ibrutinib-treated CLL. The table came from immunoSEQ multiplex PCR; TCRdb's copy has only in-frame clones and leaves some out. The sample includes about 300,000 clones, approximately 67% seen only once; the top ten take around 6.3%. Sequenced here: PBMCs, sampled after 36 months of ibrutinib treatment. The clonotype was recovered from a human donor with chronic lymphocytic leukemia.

CDR3: CSAGAGNTIYF. The CDR3 DNA sequence: TGCAGCGCAGGGGCTGGAAACACCATATATTTT. The chain has TRBV29-1 and TRBJ1-3; D is possibly TRBD1 (6 bases). This CDR3 has 11 residues. The V gene lost 7 bases and the J gene lost 2 bases, with 6 bases spanning the gap. Germline values: CDR1 SQVTM, CDR2 ANQGSEA.